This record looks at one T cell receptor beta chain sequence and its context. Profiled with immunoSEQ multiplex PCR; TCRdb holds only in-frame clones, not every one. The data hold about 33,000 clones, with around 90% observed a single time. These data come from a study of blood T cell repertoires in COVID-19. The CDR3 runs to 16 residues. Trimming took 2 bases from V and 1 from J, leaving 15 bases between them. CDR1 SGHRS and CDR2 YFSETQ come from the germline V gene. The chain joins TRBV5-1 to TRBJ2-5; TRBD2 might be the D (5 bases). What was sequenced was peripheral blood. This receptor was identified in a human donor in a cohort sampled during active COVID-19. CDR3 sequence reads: CASSLRTHAPQETQYF. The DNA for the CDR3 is TGCGCCAGCAGCTTACGGACTCACGCGCCCCAAGAGACCCAGTACTTC.